These 8 T cell receptor beta chains share one sample of origin, sequenced in a study of identical twins (dated by TCRdb to about 2016). The library came from 5' RACE. The data were produced on an Illumina HiSeq 2000. TCRdb trimmed the raw reads at Q25, called clones with MiXCR and kept productive beta chains. A single entry per CDR3 protein holds the most common genes and DNA from its merged rows. The table for this sample lists about 890,000 distinct CDR3 sequences; 9% to 15% of them were counted only once. The ten top clones hold around 1.5% of the sample. This same sample was also taken into another study, of yellow fever vaccine responses in identical twins.

Sequencing used PBMCs. All receptors come from a woman between 18 and 30 years old in good health.

This clonotype has more than one count but fewer than ten. DNA of the CDR3: TGCGCCAGCAGCTTAACTCCTCCGGGACTTCCCTACAATGAGCAGTTCTTC. Encoded protein: CASSLTPPGLPYNEQFF. The V gene is TRBV5-1, the J gene TRBJ2-1; possible D gene TRBD2, 6 bases. This CDR3 is 17 amino acids long. Trimming pared 2 bases from V and 2 bases from J, leaving 17 bases between. Germline CDR1 is SGHRS and CDR2 is YFSETQ.

This clonotype appeared a few times. This chain connects TRBV11-2 to TRBJ2-7; D gene ambiguous. Trimming removed 5 bases from V and 1 base from J, with 12 bases in between. Germline V gene data show CDR1 as SGHAT and CDR2 as FQNNGV. This CDR3 has 14 amino acids. The CDR3 bases are TGTGCCAGCAGCGATGACCGATTATCCTACGAGCAGTACTTC. It encodes CASSDDRLSYEQYF. The variable domain in full, with the rest retrieved from reference TRBV11-2 and TRBJ2-7, is EAGVAQSPRYKIIEKRQSVAFWCNPISGHATLYWYQQILGQGPKLLIQFQNNGVVDDSQLPKDRFSAERLKGVDSTLKIQPAKLEDSAVYLCASSDDRLSYEQYFGPGTRLTVT.

The CDR3 sequence is CASSETRVSETQYF. The CDR3 nucleotides are TGTGCCAGCAGTGAAACTCGGGTCTCAGAGACCCAGTACTTC. This rearrangement joins TRBV25-1 to TRBJ2-5, with D uncertain. The CDR3 contains 14 residues. In germline, CDR1 is MGHDK, CDR2 SYGVNS. V was trimmed by 2 bases and J by 4 bases, leaving 11 bases between them.

The chain has TRBV4-2 and TRBJ2-5; D might be TRBD1 or TRBD2, each matching 6 bases. V was cut by 0 bases and J by 1 base, with 12 bases left in between. Germline V gives CDR1 LGHNA, CDR2 YNFKEQ. CDR3 size: 16 residues. CDR3 protein: CASSQERDIGQETQYF. CDR3 DNA: TGTGCCAGCAGCCAAGAGCGGGACATTGGCCAAGAGACCCAGTACTTC.

In this sample, this clonotype turned up a few times. The V gene is TRBV15, the J gene TRBJ2-7; D assignment may be TRBD1 or TRBD2 (5 bases each). V was clipped by 0 bases and J by 2 bases, with 14 bases between them. The CDR3 is 16 residues long. Looked up from germline, CDR1 is LNHNV and CDR2 is YYDKDF (reference sequence). CDR3 protein: CATSRDFIRDAYEQYF. The DNA for the CDR3 is TGTGCCACCAGCAGAGATTTTATAAGGGACGCCTACGAGCAGTACTTC.

The V and J genes are TRBV3-1 and TRBJ1-5; no firm D call. V was cut by 1 base and J by 6 bases, with 10 bases left in between. Germline loops: CDR1 LGHDT, CDR2 YNNKEL (reference sequence). The CDR3 runs 14 residues. The CDR3 sequence is CASSQGLTSQPQHF. The CDR3 nucleotides are TGTGCCAGCAGCCAAGGACTAACAAGTCAGCCCCAGCATTTT.

The chain carries TRBV20-1 and TRBJ2-1; D is unclear. From germline, CDR1 is DFQATT and CDR2 SNEGSKA (reference sequence). V lost 0 bases and J 9 bases, leaving 9 bases between the germline ends. There are 12 residues in the CDR3. The CDR3 DNA follows: TGCAGTGCTAGAGATATCTCCAGTGAGCAGTTCTTC. This encodes CSARDISSEQFF.

The gene calls are TRBV12-3 or TRBV12-4 and TRBJ1-2, with TRBD1 matching 9 bases. Trimming took 7 bases from V and 5 from J; bases not matched to a gene: 5. The CDR3 loop spans 13 amino acids. This CDR3 reads CASTKQGAYGYTF. The CDR3 DNA is TGTGCCAGCACCAAACAGGGGGCGTATGGCTACACCTTC.